The sequence of this T cell receptor (beta chain) was determined in a study of early T cells in non-severe SARS-CoV-2 infection. Across the whole study: The chains were unpaired, and the sequenced material was bulk RNA from unsorted whole blood.

Findings of the study overall: The VDJdb matching leaned toward anti-spike CD8 responses and overlooked private and CD4 specificities.

As concerns this clonotype: Its antigen remains unknown.

Molecules of cDNA were individually given unique molecular identifiers that were attached to them. TCRdb re-derived calls from the 5' RACE reads in MiXCR, one entry per CDR3 protein. The repertoire has about 64,000 distinct CDR3 sequences, around 12% of them found once; the top ten carry around 1.5%. CDR1 and CDR2 from the germline V gene are ENHRY and SYGVKD. CDR3 length equals 12 residues. Trimming removed 0 bases from V and 8 bases from J, with 7 bases in between. The TCR originated in an adult who was a healthcare worker with PCR-confirmed SARS-CoV-2 infection or an uninfected control (not recorded which). The chain couples TRBV10-3 to TRBJ1-1; D is uncertain. The sample was whole blood, taken at baseline. Here the CDR3 DNA reads TGTGCCATCAGTGAGTCGATGCTGGAAGCTTTCTTT. Protein product: CAISESMLEAFF.